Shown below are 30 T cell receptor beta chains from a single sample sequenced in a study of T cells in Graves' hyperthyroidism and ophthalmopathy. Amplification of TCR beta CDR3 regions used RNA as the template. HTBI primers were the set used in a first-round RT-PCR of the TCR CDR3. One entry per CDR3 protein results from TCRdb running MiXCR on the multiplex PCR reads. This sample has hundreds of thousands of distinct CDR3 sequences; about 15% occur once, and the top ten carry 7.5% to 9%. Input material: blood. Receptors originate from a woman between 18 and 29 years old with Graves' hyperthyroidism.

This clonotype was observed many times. The CDR3 loop reads CASSAPGVVAGEQETQYF. The CDR3 bases are TGTGCCAGCAGCGCCCCCGGGGTGGTAGCGGGAGAGCAAGAGACCCAGTACTTC. The chain employs TRBV11-2 and TRBJ2-5, with 9 bases matching TRBD2. The ends lost 5 bases at V and 2 bases at J; junction bases unmatched: 15. Looked up from germline, CDR1 is SGHAT and CDR2 is FQNNGV. This CDR3 contains 18 residues.

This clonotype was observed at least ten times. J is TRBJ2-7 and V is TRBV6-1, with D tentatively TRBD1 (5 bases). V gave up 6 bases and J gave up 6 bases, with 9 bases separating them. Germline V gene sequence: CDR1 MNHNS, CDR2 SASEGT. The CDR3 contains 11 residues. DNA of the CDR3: TGTGCCAGCAGGTCAGGGTCCGAGCAGTACTTC. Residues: CASRSGSEQYF.

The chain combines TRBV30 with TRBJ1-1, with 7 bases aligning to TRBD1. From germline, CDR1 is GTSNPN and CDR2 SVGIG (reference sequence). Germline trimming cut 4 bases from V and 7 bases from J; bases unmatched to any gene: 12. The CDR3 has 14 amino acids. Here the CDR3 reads CAWTPAGQGVEAFF. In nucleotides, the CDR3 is TGTGCCTGGACCCCTGCCGGGCAGGGGGTTGAAGCTTTCTTT.

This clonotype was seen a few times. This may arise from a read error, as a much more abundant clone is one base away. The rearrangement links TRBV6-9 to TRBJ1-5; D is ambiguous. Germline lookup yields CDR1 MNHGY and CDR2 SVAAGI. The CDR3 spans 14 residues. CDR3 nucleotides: TGTGCCAGCAGTTACCACAGAACCAATCGGCCCCAGCATTTT. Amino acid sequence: CASSYHRTNRPQHF.

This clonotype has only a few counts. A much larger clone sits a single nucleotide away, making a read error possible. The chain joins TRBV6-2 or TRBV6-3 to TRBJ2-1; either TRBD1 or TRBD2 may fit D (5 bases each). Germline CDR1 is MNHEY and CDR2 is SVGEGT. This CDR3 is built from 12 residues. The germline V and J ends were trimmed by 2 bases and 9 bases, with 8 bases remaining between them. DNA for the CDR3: TGTGCCAGCAGTTACGCGAGGGGTGAGCAGTTCTTC. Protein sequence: CASSYARGEQFF.

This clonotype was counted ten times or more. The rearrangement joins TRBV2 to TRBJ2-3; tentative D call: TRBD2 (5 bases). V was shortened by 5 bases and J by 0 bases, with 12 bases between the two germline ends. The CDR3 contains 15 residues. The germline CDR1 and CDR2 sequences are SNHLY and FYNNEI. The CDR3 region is CASSIQLGSTDTQYF. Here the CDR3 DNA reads TGTGCCAGCAGTATACAACTAGGGAGCACAGATACGCAGTATTTT.

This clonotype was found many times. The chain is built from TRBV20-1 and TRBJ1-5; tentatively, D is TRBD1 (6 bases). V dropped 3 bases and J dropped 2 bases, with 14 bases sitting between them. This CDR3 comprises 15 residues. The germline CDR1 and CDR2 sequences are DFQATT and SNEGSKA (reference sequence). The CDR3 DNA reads TGCAGTGCTAGTAGTAGGGGGGATGGCAATCAGCCCCAGCATTTT. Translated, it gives CSASSRGDGNQPQHF.

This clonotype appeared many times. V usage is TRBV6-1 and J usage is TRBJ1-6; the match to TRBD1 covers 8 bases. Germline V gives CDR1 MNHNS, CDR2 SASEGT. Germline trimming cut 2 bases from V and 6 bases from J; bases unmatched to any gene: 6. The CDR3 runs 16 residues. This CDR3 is CASSEPRDRSNSPLHF. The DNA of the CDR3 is TGTGCCAGCAGTGAACCCCGGGACAGGAGTAATTCACCCCTCCACTTT.

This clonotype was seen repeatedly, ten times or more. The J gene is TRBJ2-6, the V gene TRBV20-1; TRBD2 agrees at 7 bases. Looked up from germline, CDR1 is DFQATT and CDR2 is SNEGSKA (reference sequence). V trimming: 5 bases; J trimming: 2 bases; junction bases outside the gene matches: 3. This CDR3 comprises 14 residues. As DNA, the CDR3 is TGCAGTGCTCCCGCGGGGGCTGGGGCCAACGTCCTGACTTTC. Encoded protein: CSAPAGAGANVLTF.

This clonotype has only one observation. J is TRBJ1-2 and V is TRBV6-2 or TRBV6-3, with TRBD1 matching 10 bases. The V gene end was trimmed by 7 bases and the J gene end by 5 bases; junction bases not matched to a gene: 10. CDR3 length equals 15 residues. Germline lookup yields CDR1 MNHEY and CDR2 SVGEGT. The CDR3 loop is CASTRERTGGYGYTF. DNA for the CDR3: TGTGCCAGCACCAGAGAGAGGACAGGGGGATATGGCTACACCTTC.

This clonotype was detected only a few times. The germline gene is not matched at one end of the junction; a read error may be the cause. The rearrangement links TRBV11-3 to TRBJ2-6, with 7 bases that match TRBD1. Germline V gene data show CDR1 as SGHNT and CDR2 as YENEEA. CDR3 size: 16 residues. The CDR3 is CASSLENFQGVNVLTF. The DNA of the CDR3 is TGTGCCAGCAGCTTAGAAAACTTTCAGGGGGTCAACGTCCTGACTTTC.

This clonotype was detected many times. CDR3 bases: TGCAGTGCTAGACCCCTGGTGCAGGGCCCATCGAGTTCACCCCTCCACTTT. The encoded protein is CSARPLVQGPSSSPLHF. J is TRBJ1-6 and V is TRBV20-1, with TRBD1 as a possible D gene (5 bases). The CDR3 is made up of 17 amino acids. Germline V gene lookup returns CDR1 DFQATT and CDR2 SNEGSKA (reference sequence). Trimming pared 2 bases from V and 9 bases from J, leaving 23 bases between.

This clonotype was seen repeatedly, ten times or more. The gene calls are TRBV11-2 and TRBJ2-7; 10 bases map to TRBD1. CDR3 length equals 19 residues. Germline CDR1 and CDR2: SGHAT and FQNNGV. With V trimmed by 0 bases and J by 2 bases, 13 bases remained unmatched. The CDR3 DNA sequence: TGTGCCAGCAGCTTAGATTCTGCGACAGGGGGCGCGTGGCCCTACGAGCAGTACTTC. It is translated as CASSLDSATGGAWPYEQYF.

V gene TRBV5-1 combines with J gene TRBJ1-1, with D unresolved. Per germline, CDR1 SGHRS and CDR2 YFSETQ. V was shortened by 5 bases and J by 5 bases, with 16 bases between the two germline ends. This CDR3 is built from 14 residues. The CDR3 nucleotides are TGCGCCAGCAGTCTGAGGATGGAAGGGACTGAAGCTTTCTTT. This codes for CASSLRMEGTEAFF.

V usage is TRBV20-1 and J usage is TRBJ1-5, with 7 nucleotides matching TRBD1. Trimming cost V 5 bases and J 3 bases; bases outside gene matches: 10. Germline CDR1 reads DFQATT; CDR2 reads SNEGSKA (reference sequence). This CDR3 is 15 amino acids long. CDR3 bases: TGCAGTGCTGCCCGCCAGGGGGTACCCAATCAGCCCCAGCATTTT. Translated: CSAARQGVPNQPQHF.

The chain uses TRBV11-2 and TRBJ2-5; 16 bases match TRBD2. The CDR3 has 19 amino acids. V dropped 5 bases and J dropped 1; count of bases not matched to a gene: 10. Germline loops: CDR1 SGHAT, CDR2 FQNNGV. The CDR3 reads CASSPFEGLAGGGQETQYF. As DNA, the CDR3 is TGTGCCAGCAGCCCTTTCGAGGGACTAGCGGGAGGGGGCCAAGAGACCCAGTACTTC.

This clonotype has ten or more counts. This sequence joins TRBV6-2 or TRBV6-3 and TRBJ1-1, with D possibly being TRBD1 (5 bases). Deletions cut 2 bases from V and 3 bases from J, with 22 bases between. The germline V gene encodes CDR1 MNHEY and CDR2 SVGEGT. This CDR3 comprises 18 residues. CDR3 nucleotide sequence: TGTGCCAGCAGTTACCCGCGCCGCGTCAGGGCTATGGACACTGAAGCTTTCTTT. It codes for CASSYPRRVRAMDTEAFF.

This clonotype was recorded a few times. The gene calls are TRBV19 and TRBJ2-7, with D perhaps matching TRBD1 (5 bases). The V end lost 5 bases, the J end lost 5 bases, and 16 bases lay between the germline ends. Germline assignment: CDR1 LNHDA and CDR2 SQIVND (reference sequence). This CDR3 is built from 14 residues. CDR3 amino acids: CASSWTPLDDEQYF. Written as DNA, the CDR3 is TGTGCCAGTAGTTGGACACCGCTTGACGACGAGCAGTACTTC.

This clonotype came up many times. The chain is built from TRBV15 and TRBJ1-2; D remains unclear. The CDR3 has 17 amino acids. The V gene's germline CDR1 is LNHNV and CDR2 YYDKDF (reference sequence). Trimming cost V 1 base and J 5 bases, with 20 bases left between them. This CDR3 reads CATSRAPLAGNRYGYTF. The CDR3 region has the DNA TGTGCCACCAGCAGAGCCCCACTCGCCGGGAACAGATATGGCTACACCTTC.

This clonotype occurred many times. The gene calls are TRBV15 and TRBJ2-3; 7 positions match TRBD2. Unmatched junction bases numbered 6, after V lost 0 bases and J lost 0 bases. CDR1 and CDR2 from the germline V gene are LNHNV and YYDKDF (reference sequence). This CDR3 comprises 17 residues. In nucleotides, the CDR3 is TGTGCCACCAGCAGAGATTGGCGGGAGTTCAGCACAGATACGCAGTATTTT. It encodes CATSRDWREFSTDTQYF. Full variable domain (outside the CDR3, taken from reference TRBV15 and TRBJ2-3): DAMVIQNPRYQVTQFGKPVTLSCSQTLNHNVMYWYQQKSSQAPKLLFHYYDKDFNNEADTPDNFQSRRPNTSFCFLDIRSPGLGDTAMYLCATSRDWREFSTDTQYFGPGTRLTVL.

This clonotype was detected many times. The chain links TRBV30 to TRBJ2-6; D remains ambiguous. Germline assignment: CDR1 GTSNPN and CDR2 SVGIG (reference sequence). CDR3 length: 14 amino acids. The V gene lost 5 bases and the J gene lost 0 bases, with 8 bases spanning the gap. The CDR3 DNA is TGTGCCTGGGGCAGGATCTCTGGGGCCAACGTCCTGACTTTC. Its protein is CAWGRISGANVLTF. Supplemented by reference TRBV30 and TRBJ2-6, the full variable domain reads SQTIHQWPATLVQPVGSPLSLECTVEGTSNPNLYWYRQAAGRGLQLLFYSVGIGQISSEVPQNLSASRPQDRQFILSSKKLLLSDSGFYLCAWGRISGANVLTFGAGSRLTVL.

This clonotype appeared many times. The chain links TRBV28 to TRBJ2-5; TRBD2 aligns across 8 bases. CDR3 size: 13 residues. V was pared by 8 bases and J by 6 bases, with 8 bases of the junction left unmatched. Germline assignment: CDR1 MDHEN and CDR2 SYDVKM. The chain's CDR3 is CASWTGGLKTQYF. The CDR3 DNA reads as TGTGCCAGCTGGACGGGGGGGCTAAAGACCCAGTACTTC.

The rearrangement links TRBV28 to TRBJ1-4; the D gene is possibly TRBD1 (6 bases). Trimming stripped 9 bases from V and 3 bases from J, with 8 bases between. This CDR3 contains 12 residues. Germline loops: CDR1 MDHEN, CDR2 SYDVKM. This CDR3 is CARRGPNEKLFF. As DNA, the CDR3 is TGTGCCAGACGGGGGCCTAATGAAAAACTGTTTTTT. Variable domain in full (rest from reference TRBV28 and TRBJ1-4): DVKVTQSSRYLVKRTGEKVFLECVQDMDHENMFWYRQDPGLGLRLIYFSYDVKMKEKGDIPEGYSVSREKKERFSLILESASTNQTSMYLCARRGPNEKLFFGSGTQLSVL.

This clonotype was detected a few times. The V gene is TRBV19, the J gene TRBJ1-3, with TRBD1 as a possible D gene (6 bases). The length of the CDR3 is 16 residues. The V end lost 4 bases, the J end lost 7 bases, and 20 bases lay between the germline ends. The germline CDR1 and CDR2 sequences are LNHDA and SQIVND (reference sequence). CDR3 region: CASSSGGATTGNTIYF. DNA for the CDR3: TGTGCCAGTAGTAGCGGGGGCGCGACCACCGGGAACACCATATATTTT. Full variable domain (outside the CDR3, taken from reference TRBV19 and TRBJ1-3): DGGITQSPKYLFRKEGQNVTLSCEQNLNHDAMYWYRQDPGQGLRLIYYSQIVNDFQKGDIAEGYSVSREKKESFPLTVTSAQKNPTAFYLCASSSGGATTGNTIYFGEGSWLTVV.

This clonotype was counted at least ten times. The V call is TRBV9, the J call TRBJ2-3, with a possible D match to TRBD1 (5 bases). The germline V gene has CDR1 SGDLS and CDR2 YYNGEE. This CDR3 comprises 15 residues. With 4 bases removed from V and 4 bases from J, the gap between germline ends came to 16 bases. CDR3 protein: CASSSSGRDADTQYF. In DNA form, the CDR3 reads TGTGCCAGCAGCTCTTCCGGCAGGGATGCAGATACGCAGTATTTT.

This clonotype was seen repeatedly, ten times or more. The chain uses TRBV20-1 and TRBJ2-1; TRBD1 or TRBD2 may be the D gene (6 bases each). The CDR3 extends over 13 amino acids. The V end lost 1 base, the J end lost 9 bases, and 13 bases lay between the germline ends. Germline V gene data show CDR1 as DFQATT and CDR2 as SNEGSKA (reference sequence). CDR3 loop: CSARAGKGGEQFF. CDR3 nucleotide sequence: TGCAGTGCTAGAGCAGGGAAGGGGGGTGAGCAGTTCTTC.

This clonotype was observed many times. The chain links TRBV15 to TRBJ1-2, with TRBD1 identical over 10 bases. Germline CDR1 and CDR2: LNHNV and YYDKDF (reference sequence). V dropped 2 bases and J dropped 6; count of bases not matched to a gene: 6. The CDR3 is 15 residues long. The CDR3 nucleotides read TGTGCCACCAGCAGACTCGACAGGGGGCAGGATGGCTACACCTTC. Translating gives CATSRLDRGQDGYTF.

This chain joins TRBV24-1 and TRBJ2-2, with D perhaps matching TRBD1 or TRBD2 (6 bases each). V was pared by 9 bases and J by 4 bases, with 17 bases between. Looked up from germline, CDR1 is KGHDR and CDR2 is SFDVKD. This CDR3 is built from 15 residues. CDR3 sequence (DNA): TGTGCCACCGCCCCTTCCGGGGGCAGCACCGGGGAGCTGTTTTTT. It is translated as CATAPSGGSTGELFF.

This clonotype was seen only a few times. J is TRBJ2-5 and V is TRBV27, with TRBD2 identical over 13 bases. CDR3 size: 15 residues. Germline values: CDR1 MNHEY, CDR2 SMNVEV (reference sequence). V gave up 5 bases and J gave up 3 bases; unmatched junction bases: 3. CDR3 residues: CASSPTSGRKETQYF. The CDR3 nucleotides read TGTGCCAGCAGTCCGACTAGCGGGAGGAAAGAGACCCAGTACTTC.

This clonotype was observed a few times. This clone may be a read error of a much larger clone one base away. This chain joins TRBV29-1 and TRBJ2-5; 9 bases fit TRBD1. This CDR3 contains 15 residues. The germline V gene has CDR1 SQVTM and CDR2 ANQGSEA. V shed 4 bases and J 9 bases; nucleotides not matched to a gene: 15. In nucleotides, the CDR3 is TGCAGCGTTGCCACCCCGGGACAGGGTGACGAGGCCCAGTACTTC. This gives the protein CSVATPGQGDEAQYF. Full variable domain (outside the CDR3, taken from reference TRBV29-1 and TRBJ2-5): SAVISQKPSRDICQRGTSLTIQCQVDSQVTMMFWYRQQPGQSLTLIATANQGSEATYESGFVIDKFPISRPNLTFSTLTVSNMSPEDSSIYLCSVATPGQGDEAQYFGPGTRLLVL.